A selection of T cell receptor beta chains follows, all from one sample in a study of blood T cell repertoires in COVID-19. TCRdb keeps only in-frame clones here, not all; method: immunoSEQ multiplex PCR. The table includes a few hundred thousand clones, around 89% detected once. The sequencing input was peripheral blood. Receptors originate from a woman aged 45-59 years with active or convalescent COVID-19. CDR3s include the opening cysteine and the closing phenylalanine or tryptophan. A D gene is named only where the DNA matches it firmly. Not every row has a clone size; where given, it reads once, few, many or a size class.

v_call	clone_size	d_call	j_call	cdr3_nt	cdr3_aa
TRBV18	.	TRBD1	TRBJ1-2	TGTGCCAGCTCACGTTCGAGGACAGGGGAGGCAGCGAGCTATGGCTACACCTTC	CASSRSRTGEAASYGYTF
TRBV7-9	.	TRBD2	TRBJ2-7	TGTGCCAGCAGCTTAGGCGGGACTACCTACGAGCAGTACTTC	CASSLGGTTYEQYF
TRBV10-1	.	TRBD2	TRBJ2-7	TGCGCCAGCAGTTTAGCGGGACCTTTCTACGAGCAGTACTTC	CASSLAGPFYEQYF
TRBV10-3	.	.	TRBJ1-6	TGTGCCATCACCCGGACAGATCGAGATTCACCCCTCCACTTT	CAITRTDRDSPLHF
TRBV4-1	.	.	TRBJ2-7	TGCGCCAGCAGCCTCTCGACAGGAACCTACGAGCAGTACTTC	CASSLSTGTYEQYF
TRBV20-1	.	.	TRBJ1-1	TGCAGTGCTAGTGTGGGGGCATGGACTGAAGCTTTCTTT	CSASVGAWTEAFF
TRBV18	.	.	TRBJ2-2	TGTGCCAGCTCACCAGAGACCGGGGAGCTGTTTTTT	CASSPETGELFF
TRBV30	.	.	TRBJ1-2	TGTGCCTGGAGTGCGGGGGGGGCAAGCAGGGATGGCTACACCTTC	CAWSAGGASRDGYTF
TRBV10-3	.	.	TRBJ1-3	TGTGCCATCAGTGGTCAGGGCGAGTTCAACACCATATATTTT	CAISGQGEFNTIYF
TRBV2	.	TRBD1	TRBJ2-7	TGTGCCAGCACCAGGGAAAAGACAGGGGATTTGGCCTACGAGCAGTACTTC	CASTREKTGDLAYEQYF
TRBV7-3	.	TRBD1	TRBJ1-2	TGTGCCAGCAGCTTAGGGACAGGGAATACCTATGGCTACACCTTC	CASSLGTGNTYGYTF
TRBV19	once	.	TRBJ2-7	TGTGCCAGTAGTATCGAGGGGGGGTACGAGCAGTACTTC	CASSIEGGYEQYF